The clone carrying this TCR beta chain was detected only a few times. Its antigen is not known. Documented time point: newly diagnosed GD, antithyroid drugs for less than 3 months. There was RNA extracted from PBMCs, and the TCR library was made from it. This sample was taken from a study of regulatory T cells in long-lasting Graves disease. Per the germline V gene, CDR1 is DFQATT and CDR2 is SNEGSKA (reference sequence). V lost 4 bases, J lost 7 bases, and 20 bases lay in between. The CDR3 is made up of 15 amino acids. iRepertoire HTBI primers and Arm-PCR of CDR3 regions built TCR beta libraries. TCRdb recomputed calls from the multiplex PCR reads with MiXCR, one row per CDR3 protein. The sample contains 350,000 to 450,000 distinct CDR3 sequences, 14% to 15% of which appear only once. Study-wide results and limits: Persistent disease preferred TRBV28, TRBJ1-2 and TRBJ2-5. TCR diversity was lower in persistent Graves' patients than in newly diagnosed ones.

These data were likewise used in another study, on T cells in Graves' hyperthyroidism and ophthalmopathy. Turning to that study: Uncontrolled infections, other autoimmune diseases, pregnancy or lactation led to exclusion of patients.

The TCR sequence derives from a woman between 25 and 40 years old with Graves disease. The chain employs TRBV20-1 and TRBJ2-4; maybe TRBD2 (5 bases). Material: peripheral blood mononuclear cells (PBMCs), obtained at new diagnosis, from a patient treated with antithyroid drugs. CDR3 in amino acids: CSATEGRGQLNIQYF. For the CDR3, the DNA is TGCAGTGCTACAGAAGGGCGAGGGCAGCTCAACATTCAGTACTTC.